The 30 T cell receptor beta chains presented below share a single source sample, sequenced in a study of Ad26.COV2.S vaccination and SARS-CoV-2 variants. TCRdb's copy holds only in-frame clones and misses some; the assay was immunoSEQ multiplex PCR. The profile covers about 350,000 clones, with roughly 85% appearing a single time and 3% to 4% taken by the ten largest. As for treatment: roughly 18 received Ad26.COV2.S at low or high dose, single or two shots; about five received placebo; per-sample allocation not given. Sampling was performed 63 days after the first vaccine or placebo injection. Source: peripheral blood, taken in a trial of Ad26.COV2.S vaccine versus placebo. These receptors all stem from a person between 18 and 65 years old who received the Ad26.COV2.S COVID-19 vaccine or a placebo.

The V call is TRBV29-1, the J call TRBJ2-7; 8 nucleotides match TRBD2. V trimming: 6 bases; J trimming: 2 bases; junction bases outside the gene matches: 9. This CDR3 contains 14 residues. Germline CDR1 SQVTM, CDR2 ANQGSEA. Here the CDR3 DNA reads TGCAGCGTCGCACACAAGCGGGGGCCCTACGAGCAGTACTTC. It is translated as CSVAHKRGPYEQYF.

In nucleotides, the CDR3 is TGTGCCAGCAGCTTGGGCAGTCTTAGGGTGAACACTGAAGCTTTCTTT. Translated: CASSLGSLRVNTEAFF. V gene TRBV5-6 combines with J gene TRBJ1-1; no firm D call. In germline, CDR1 is SGHDT, CDR2 YYEEEE. The ends were cut back, 0 bases at V and 0 bases at J, with 12 bases in the middle. This CDR3 comprises 16 residues.

This rearrangement joins TRBV18 to TRBJ2-1, with D perhaps being TRBD1 or TRBD2 (6 bases each). The V gene lost 3 bases and the J gene lost 0 bases, with 12 bases spanning the gap. Looked up from germline, CDR1 is KGHSH and CDR2 is LQKENI. The CDR3 loop spans 16 amino acids. The chain's CDR3 is CASSPTGTYSYNEQFF. CDR3 in DNA: TGTGCCAGCTCACCTACAGGGACTTACTCCTACAATGAGCAGTTCTTC.

The chain couples TRBV6-2 or TRBV6-3 to TRBJ2-2; D is unclear. The germline V gene encodes CDR1 MNHEY and CDR2 SVGEGT. There are 13 residues in the CDR3. V lost 2 bases and J 7 bases, leaving 8 bases between the germline ends. DNA of the CDR3: TGTGCCAGCAGTTACGGACGCCGCGGGGAGCTGTTTTTT. It specifies CASSYGRRGELFF.

CDR3 loop: CASSRQGYEQYF. The DNA of the CDR3 is TGTGCCAGCAGTCGACAGGGGTACGAGCAGTACTTC. This chain connects TRBV6-5 to TRBJ2-7, with 8 bases aligning to TRBD1. CDR1 is MNHEY and CDR2 is SVGAGI in the germline V gene. This CDR3 contains 12 residues. J gave up 4 bases and V 5 bases, and 1 base lay outside the gene matches.

J is TRBJ1-4 and V is TRBV7-6; D may be TRBD1 (5 bases). The germline V and J ends were trimmed by 0 bases and 6 bases, with 11 bases remaining between them. This CDR3 is 15 amino acids long. Germline-derived CDR1 and CDR2 are SGHVS and FNYEAQ. The CDR3 region is CASSLAFGADEKLFF. In DNA form, the CDR3 reads TGTGCCAGCAGCTTAGCGTTCGGGGCAGATGAAAAACTGTTTTTT.

This clone has only one observation. The chain recombines TRBV27 with TRBJ2-1; D not resolved. There are 14 residues in the CDR3. Trimming removed 3 bases from V and 0 bases from J, with 6 bases in between. Germline-derived CDR1 and CDR2 are MNHEY and SMNVEV (reference sequence). The CDR3 sequence is CASSFLSSYNEQFF. The CDR3 region has the DNA TGTGCCAGCAGTTTCCTTTCCTCCTACAATGAGCAGTTCTTC.

This chain uses TRBV12-5 with TRBJ2-3; 10 bases match TRBD1. The CDR3 runs to 14 residues. V lost 6 bases and J lost 3; bases outside the gene matches: 3. From germline, CDR1 is LGHNT and CDR2 FRNRAP. The CDR3 sequence is CASGRTGGTDTQYF. The CDR3 DNA sequence: TGTGCTAGTGGACGGACAGGGGGGACAGATACGCAGTATTTT.

The chain combines TRBV6-5 with TRBJ1-2; a weak D match, TRBD1 (5 bases). The CDR3 is made up of 12 amino acids. V gave up 6 bases and J gave up 6 bases, with 11 bases separating them. Germline V gene lookup returns CDR1 MNHEY and CDR2 SVGAGI. The CDR3: CASRWGEDGYTF. In DNA, the CDR3 is TGTGCCAGCAGGTGGGGGGAAGATGGCTACACCTTC.

The rearrangement links TRBV9 to TRBJ2-1; D remains unclear. CDR1 is SGDLS, CDR2 YYNGEE, per germline. CDR3 length: 13 amino acids. V lost 0 bases and J 3 bases, leaving 4 bases between the germline ends. The CDR3 bases are TGTGCCAGCAGCGTAGGAGACTACAATGAGCAGTTCTTC. The encoded protein is CASSVGDYNEQFF.

This clone was observed a handful of times. The chain links TRBV11-2 to TRBJ2-7; weak D call: TRBD2 (6 bases). The CDR3 consists of 16 residues. Germline assignment: CDR1 SGHAT and CDR2 FQNNGV. V lost 3 bases and J lost 3, with 18 bases in between. This chain's CDR3 is CASSFWASGGDYEQYF. The CDR3 bases are TGTGCCAGCAGCTTTTGGGCTTCCGGGGGTGACTACGAGCAGTACTTC.

The genes are TRBV24-1 and TRBJ2-1; no firm D call. CDR3 size: 13 residues. The germline CDR1 and CDR2 sequences are KGHDR and SFDVKD. V lost 3 bases and J lost 6, with 8 bases in between. In DNA, the CDR3 is TGTGCCACCAGTGATCTTGGCTCCAATGAGCAGTTCTTC. Its protein product is CATSDLGSNEQFF.

This chain connects TRBV13 to TRBJ1-2; maybe TRBD1 (6 bases). V was trimmed by 5 bases and J by 10 bases, leaving 14 bases between them. The V gene's germline CDR1 is PRHDT and CDR2 FYEKMQ (reference sequence). The CDR3 totals 12 residues. CDR3 sequence: CASSKDRSDYTF. The CDR3 region has the DNA TGTGCCAGCAGCAAGGACAGATCCGACTACACCTTC.

The gene calls are TRBV27 and TRBJ2-7; D gene uncertain. The CDR3 consists of 12 residues. The V end lost 5 bases, the J end lost 6 bases, and 11 bases lay between the germline ends. Germline CDR1 MNHEY, CDR2 SMNVEV (reference sequence). In DNA form, the CDR3 reads TGTGCCAGCAGTCCCCCGGCAGCCGAGCAGTACTTC. Amino acids: CASSPPAAEQYF.

A word on this clone: The sample contains more than one DNA sequence encoding this CDR3. This chain uses TRBV5-1 with TRBJ1-1, with TRBD1 matching 7 bases. The CDR3 runs 14 residues. Unmatched junction bases numbered 4, after V lost 4 bases and J lost 1 base. CDR1 is SGHRS and CDR2 is YFSETQ in the germline V gene. The CDR3 DNA reads TGCGCCAGCAGCCCCCAGGGGGGGAACACTGAAGCTTTCTTT. Translated: CASSPQGGNTEAFF.

The rearrangement uses TRBV27 and TRBJ1-6; no clear D. The V end was cut by 5 bases, the J end by 8 bases, with 16 bases between. Germline V gene lookup returns CDR1 MNHEY and CDR2 SMNVEV (reference sequence). This CDR3 has 15 amino acids. The CDR3 here is CASSLGPVRDSPLHF. The CDR3 DNA sequence: TGTGCCAGCAGTCTAGGGCCCGTAAGGGATTCACCCCTCCACTTT.

The gene calls are TRBV6-2 or TRBV6-3 and TRBJ1-2; TRBD1 might be the D (6 bases). V dropped 0 bases and J dropped 3 bases, with 11 bases sitting between them. The CDR3 is 15 residues long. The V gene's germline CDR1 is MNHEY and CDR2 SVGEGT. The CDR3 loop is CASSYSMAGDYGYTF. The DNA of the CDR3 is TGTGCCAGCAGTTACTCGATGGCAGGGGACTATGGCTACACCTTC.

This chain connects TRBV4-3 to TRBJ1-1; 9 positions match TRBD1. The CDR3 extends over 17 amino acids. The germline CDR1 and CDR2 sequences are LGHNA and YSLEER. V trimming: 2 bases; J trimming: 3 bases; junction bases outside the gene matches: 10. CDR3 DNA sequence: TGCGCCAGCAGCCAAAGGACAGGGGAGTGGGCGTACACTGAAGCTTTCTTT. Its protein product is CASSQRTGEWAYTEAFF.

Here the CDR3 DNA reads TGTGCCAGCAGTGAAGCCGAAGGGGTTGGCAATCAGCCCCAGCATTTT. This encodes CASSEAEGVGNQPQHF. The rearrangement joins TRBV2 to TRBJ1-5; possibly TRBD1 for D (5 bases). The CDR3 loop spans 16 amino acids. Per germline, CDR1 SNHLY and CDR2 FYNNEI. Trimming shortened V by 0 bases and J by 2 bases, and 11 bases separated the two germline ends.

The chain has TRBV5-5 and TRBJ2-5; TRBD1 matches 8 bases. Germline V gene data show CDR1 as SGHKS and CDR2 as YYEKEE (reference sequence). The CDR3 spans 15 residues. Unmatched junction bases numbered 11, after V lost 6 bases and J lost 4 bases. The CDR3 sequence: CASTRTGQVAETQYF. The CDR3 nucleotides are TGTGCCAGCACCCGGACAGGGCAAGTTGCAGAGACCCAGTACTTC.

The chain carries TRBV12-2 and TRBJ2-7. TRBV12-2 is reported as a pseudogene. This CDR3 contains 15 residues. Here the CDR3 reads CASRLANCRPYEQYF. DNA of the CDR3: TGTGCAAGTCGCTTAGCGAACTGTCGGCCCTACGAGCAGTACTTC.

V is TRBV30 and J is TRBJ1-3, with 12 positions matching TRBD1. The CDR3 sequence is 16 residues long. Trimming took 3 bases from V and 4 from J; bases not matched to a gene: 7. Germline CDR1 is GTSNPN and CDR2 is SVGIG (reference sequence). CDR3 region: CAWSRRDRGRGNTIYF. The CDR3 DNA reads as TGTGCCTGGAGCCGGCGGGACAGGGGGCGAGGAAACACCATATATTTT.

The chain employs TRBV27 and TRBJ1-1, with TRBD1 as a possible D gene (5 bases). V was clipped by 5 bases and J by 7 bases, with 17 bases between them. This CDR3 contains 14 residues. Germline V CDR1 and CDR2: MNHEY, SMNVEV (reference sequence). This CDR3 is CASSTNRDVYEAFF. CDR3 in DNA: TGTGCCAGCAGTACGAACCGGGACGTATATGAAGCTTTCTTT.

This chain connects TRBV5-5 to TRBJ1-1; D gene unclear. The CDR3 runs to 15 residues. With 4 bases removed from V and 1 base from J, the gap between germline ends came to 14 bases. Looked up from germline, CDR1 is SGHKS and CDR2 is YYEKEE (reference sequence). CDR3 nucleotides: TGTGCCAGCAGCCGGGTTAAGGCTAGGAACACTGAAGCTTTCTTT. It specifies CASSRVKARNTEAFF.

This chain connects TRBV15 to TRBJ2-5; unclear D gene. In germline, CDR1 is LNHNV, CDR2 YYDKDF (reference sequence). V was clipped by 1 base and J by 2 bases, with 5 bases between them. This CDR3 comprises 13 residues. The CDR3 DNA follows: TGTGCCACCAGCAGAGGAGAGCAAGAGACCCAGTACTTC. It encodes CATSRGEQETQYF.

This clone is a singleton in its sample. V is TRBV24-1 and J is TRBJ2-2; TRBD2 agrees at 11 bases. V was pared by 9 bases and J by 0 bases, with 11 bases of the junction left unmatched. CDR1 is KGHDR, CDR2 SFDVKD, per germline. The CDR3 contains 18 residues. As DNA, the CDR3 is TGTGCCACCCAGGGTCGCGGTAGCGGGAGGGCGAACACCGGGGAGCTGTTTTTT. Protein sequence: CATQGRGSGRANTGELFF.

The J gene is TRBJ2-1, the V gene TRBV6-4, with 11 bases aligning to TRBD1. The trim removed 3 bases at V and 9 bases at J, leaving 10 bases unmatched. The CDR3 covers 16 residues. Germline V gene sequence: CDR1 MRHNA, CDR2 SNTAGT. CDR3: CASSETGTGGFVEQFF. The CDR3 coding sequence is TGTGCCAGCAGTGAGACCGGGACAGGGGGTTTTGTTGAGCAGTTCTTC.

A few counts support this clone. The chain couples TRBV18 to TRBJ1-6, with 7 nucleotides matching TRBD1. The CDR3 totals 16 residues. After removal of 3 bases from V and 5 bases from J, the junction contained 7 bases not matched to a gene. From germline, CDR1 is KGHSH and CDR2 LQKENI. CDR3 coding DNA: TGTGCCAGCTCACCTCGACAGGGTAGCGATAATTCACCCCTCCACTTT. Translating gives CASSPRQGSDNSPLHF.

This clone occurred once. The chain is built from TRBV7-6 and TRBJ2-5; TRBD1 matches at 11 bases. The CDR3 sequence is 14 residues long. Germline trimming cut 5 bases from V and 5 bases from J; bases unmatched to any gene: 4. CDR1 and CDR2 from the germline V gene are SGHVS and FNYEAQ. The CDR3, as DNA: TGTGCCAGCAGCCCCGGGACAGGGGGGGAGACCCAGTACTTC. Its protein product is CASSPGTGGETQYF.

The rearrangement joins TRBV20-1 to TRBJ2-3; D assignment may be TRBD1 or TRBD2 (6 bases each). The CDR3 length is 13 residues. CDR1 DFQATT and CDR2 SNEGSKA come from the germline V gene (reference sequence). V lost 3 bases, J lost 7 bases, and 14 bases lay in between. The CDR3 nucleotides are TGCAGTGCTAGTTCTGGGGGGCCAAATACGCAGTATTTT. Amino acids: CSASSGGPNTQYF.